These 4 T cell receptor beta chains came from one sample sequenced in a study of blood T cell repertoires in COVID-19. Measured with immunoSEQ multiplex PCR; TCRdb has only the in-frame clones, and not every one. The table has about 14,000 clones, roughly 87% seen once. Source material: peripheral blood. These receptors originate from a human donor in a cohort sampled during active COVID-19.

The chain links TRBV18 to TRBJ1-2; D is ambiguous. The CDR3 contains 13 residues. Germline V lookup: CDR1 KGHSH, CDR2 LQKENI. The germline V and J ends were trimmed by 0 bases and 8 bases, with 10 bases remaining between them. CDR3 nucleotide sequence: TGTGCCAGCTCACCACCGACCGGCGGGGGCTACACCTTC. This encodes CASSPPTGGGYTF.

This clone ranks as large. V is TRBV28 and J is TRBJ2-1, with 10 bases lining up with TRBD2. CDR3 size: 15 residues. V lost 3 bases, J lost 5 bases, and 4 bases stayed unmatched. CDR1 and CDR2 from the germline V gene are MDHEN and SYDVKM. DNA for the CDR3: TGTGCCAGCAGTTTGATAGCGGGGGGTAACAATGAGCAGTTCTTC. It encodes CASSLIAGGNNEQFF.

The V and J genes are TRBV2 and TRBJ1-5; D not resolved. V gave up 4 bases and J gave up 9 bases, with 13 bases separating them. The CDR3 covers 13 residues. Germline loops: CDR1 SNHLY, CDR2 FYNNEI. The CDR3 loop is CASSGAGVRPQHF. CDR3 nucleotides: TGTGCCAGCAGTGGGGCGGGCGTTCGGCCCCAGCATTTT.

The V and J genes are TRBV7-2 and TRBJ2-1; 7 bases align to TRBD2. This CDR3 contains 14 residues. CDR1 SGHTA and CDR2 FQGNSA come from the germline V gene. J was trimmed by 4 bases and V by 1 base; bases with no gene match: 1. Here the CDR3 reads CASSLGLAYNEQFF. The DNA for the CDR3 is TGTGCCAGCAGCTTAGGACTAGCTTACAATGAGCAGTTCTTC.